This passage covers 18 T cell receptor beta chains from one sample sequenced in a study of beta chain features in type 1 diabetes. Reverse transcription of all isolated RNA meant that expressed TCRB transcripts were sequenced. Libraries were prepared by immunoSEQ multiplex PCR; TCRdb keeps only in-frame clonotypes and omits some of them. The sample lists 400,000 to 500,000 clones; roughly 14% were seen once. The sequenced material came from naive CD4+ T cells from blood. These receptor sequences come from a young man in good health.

CDR3: CASSVEGGTGGYTF. In nucleotides, the CDR3 is TGTGCCAGCAGCGTAGAAGGGGGTACTGGTGGCTACACCTTC. The V gene is TRBV27, the J gene TRBJ1-2; D may be TRBD1 (6 bases). Trimming removed 6 bases at V and 7 bases at J, with 18 bases between. The germline V gene has CDR1 MNHEY and CDR2 SMNVEV (reference sequence). The CDR3 runs to 14 residues.

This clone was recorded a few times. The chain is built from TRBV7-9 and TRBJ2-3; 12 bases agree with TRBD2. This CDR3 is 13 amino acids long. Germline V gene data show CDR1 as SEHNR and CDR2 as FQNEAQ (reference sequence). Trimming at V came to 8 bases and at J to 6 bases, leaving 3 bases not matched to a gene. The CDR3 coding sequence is TGTGCCAGCCTAGCGGGAGGGCTGGATACGCAGTATTTT. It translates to CASLAGGLDTQYF. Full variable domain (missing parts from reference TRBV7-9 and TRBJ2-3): DTGVSQNPRHKITKRGQNVTFRCDPISEHNRLYWYRQTLGQGPEFLTYFQNEAQLEKSRLLSDRFSAERPKGSFSTLEIQRTEQGDSAMYLCASLAGGLDTQYFGPGTRLTVL.

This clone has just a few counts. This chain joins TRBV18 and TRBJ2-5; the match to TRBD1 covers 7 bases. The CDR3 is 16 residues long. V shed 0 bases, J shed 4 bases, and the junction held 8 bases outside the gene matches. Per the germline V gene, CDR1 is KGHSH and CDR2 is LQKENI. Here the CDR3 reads CASSPPSRGLRETQYF. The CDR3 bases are TGTGCCAGCTCACCACCCTCAAGGGGGCTCAGAGAGACCCAGTACTTC. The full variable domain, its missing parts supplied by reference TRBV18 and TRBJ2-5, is NAGVMQNPRHLVRRRGQEARLRCSPMKGHSHVYWYRQLPEEGLKFMVYLQKENIIDESGMPKERFSAEFPKEGPSILRIQQVVRGDSAAYFCASSPPSRGLRETQYFGPGTRLLVL.

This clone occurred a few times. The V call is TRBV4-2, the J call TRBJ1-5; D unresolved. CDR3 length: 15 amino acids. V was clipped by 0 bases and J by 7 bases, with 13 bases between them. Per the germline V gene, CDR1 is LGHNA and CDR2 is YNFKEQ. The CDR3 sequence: CASSQDRHRTQPQHF. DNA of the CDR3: TGTGCCAGCAGCCAAGATAGACACAGAACCCAGCCCCAGCATTTT.

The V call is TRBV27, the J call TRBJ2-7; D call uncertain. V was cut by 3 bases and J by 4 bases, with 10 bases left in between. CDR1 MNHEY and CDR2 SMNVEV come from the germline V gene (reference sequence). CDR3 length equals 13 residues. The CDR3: CASSFKVGYEQYV. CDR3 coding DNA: TGTGCCAGCAGTTTTAAGGTTGGTTACGAGCAGTACGTC.

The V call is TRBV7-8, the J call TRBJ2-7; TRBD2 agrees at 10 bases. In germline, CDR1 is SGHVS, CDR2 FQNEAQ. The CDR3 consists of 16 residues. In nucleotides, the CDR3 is TGTGCCAGCAGCGACCTTACTAGCGGGGTCTCCTACGGGCAGTACGTC. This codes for CASSDLTSGVSYGQYV.

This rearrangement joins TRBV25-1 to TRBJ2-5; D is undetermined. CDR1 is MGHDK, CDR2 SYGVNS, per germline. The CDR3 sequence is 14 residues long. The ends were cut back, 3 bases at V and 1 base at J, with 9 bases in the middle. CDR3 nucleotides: TGTGCCAGCAGTGAGCCGGGCAGCCAAGAGACCCAGTACTTC. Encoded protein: CASSEPGSQETQYF.

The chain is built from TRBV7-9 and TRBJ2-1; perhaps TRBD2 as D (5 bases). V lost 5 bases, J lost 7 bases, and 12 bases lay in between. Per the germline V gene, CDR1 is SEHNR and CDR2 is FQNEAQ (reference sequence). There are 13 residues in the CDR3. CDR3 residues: CASSTRRGNEQFF. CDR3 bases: TGTGCCAGCAGCACCCGTCGGGGAAATGAGCAGTTCTTC.

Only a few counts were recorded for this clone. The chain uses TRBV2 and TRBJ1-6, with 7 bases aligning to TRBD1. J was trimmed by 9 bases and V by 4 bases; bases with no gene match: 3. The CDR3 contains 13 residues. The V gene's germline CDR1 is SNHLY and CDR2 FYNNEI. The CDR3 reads CASSGQGGSPLHF. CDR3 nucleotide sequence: TGTGCCAGCAGTGGGCAGGGGGGTTCACCCCTCCACTTT.

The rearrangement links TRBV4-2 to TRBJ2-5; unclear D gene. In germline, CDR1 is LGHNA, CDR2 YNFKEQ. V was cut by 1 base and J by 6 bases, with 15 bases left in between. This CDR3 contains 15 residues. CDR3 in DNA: TGTGCCAGCAGCCAAGGTGCTACCGGGCCCCAGACCCAGTACTTC. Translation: CASSQGATGPQTQYF.

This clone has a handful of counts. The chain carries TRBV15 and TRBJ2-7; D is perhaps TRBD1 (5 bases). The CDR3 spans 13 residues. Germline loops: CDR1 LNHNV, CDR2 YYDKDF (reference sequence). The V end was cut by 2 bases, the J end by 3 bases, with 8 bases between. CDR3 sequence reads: CATSRLQVYEQYF. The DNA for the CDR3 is TGTGCCACCAGCAGATTACAGGTCTACGAGCAGTACTTC.

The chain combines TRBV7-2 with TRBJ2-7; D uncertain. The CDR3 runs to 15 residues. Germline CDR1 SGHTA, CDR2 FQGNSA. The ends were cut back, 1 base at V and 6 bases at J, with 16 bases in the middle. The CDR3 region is CASSLGTPGASEQYV. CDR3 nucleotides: TGTGCCAGCAGCTTAGGGACCCCCGGTGCCAGCGAGCAGTACGTC.

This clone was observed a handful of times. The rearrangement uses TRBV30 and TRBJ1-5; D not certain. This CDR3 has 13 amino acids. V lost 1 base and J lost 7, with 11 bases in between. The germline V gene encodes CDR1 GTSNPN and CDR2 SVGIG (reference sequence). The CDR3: CAWSAETGQPQHF. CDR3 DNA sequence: TGTGCCTGGAGTGCGGAGACGGGGCAGCCCCAGCATTTT.

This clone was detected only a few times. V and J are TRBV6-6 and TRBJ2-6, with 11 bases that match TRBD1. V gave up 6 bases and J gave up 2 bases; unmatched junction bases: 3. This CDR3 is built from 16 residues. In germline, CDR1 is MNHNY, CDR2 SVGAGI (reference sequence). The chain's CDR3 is CASSWGQGAGANVLTF. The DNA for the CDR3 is TGTGCCAGCAGCTGGGGACAGGGGGCTGGGGCCAACGTCCTGACTTTC.

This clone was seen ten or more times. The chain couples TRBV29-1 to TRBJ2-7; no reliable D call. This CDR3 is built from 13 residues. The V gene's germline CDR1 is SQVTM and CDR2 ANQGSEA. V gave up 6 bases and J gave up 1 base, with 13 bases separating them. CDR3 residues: CSVHLGSSYEQYF. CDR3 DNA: TGCAGCGTCCACCTTGGGTCATCCTACGAGCAGTACTTC.

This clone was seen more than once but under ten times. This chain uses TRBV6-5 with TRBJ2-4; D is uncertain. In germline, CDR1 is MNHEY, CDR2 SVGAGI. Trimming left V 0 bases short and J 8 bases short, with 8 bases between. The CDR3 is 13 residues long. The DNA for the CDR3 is TGTGCCAGCAGTTACTCCAGAGGAGACATTCAGTACTTC. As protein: CASSYSRGDIQYF.

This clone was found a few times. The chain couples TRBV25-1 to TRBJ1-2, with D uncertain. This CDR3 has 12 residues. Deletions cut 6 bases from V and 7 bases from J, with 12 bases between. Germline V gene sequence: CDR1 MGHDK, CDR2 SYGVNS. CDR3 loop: CASRKLEGGYTF. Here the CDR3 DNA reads TGTGCCAGCAGGAAATTGGAGGGTGGCTACACCTTC.

CDR3 nucleotide sequence: TGTGCCAGCAGCTCAAGACAAAATGGCTACACCTTC. This encodes CASSSRQNGYTF. The chain uses TRBV13 and TRBJ1-2; D not certain. V was trimmed by 4 bases and J by 6 bases, leaving 9 bases between them. The CDR3 totals 12 residues. Germline CDR1 PRHDT, CDR2 FYEKMQ (reference sequence). The full variable domain, its missing parts supplied by reference TRBV13 and TRBJ1-2, is AAGVIQSPRHLIKEKRETATLKCYPIPRHDTVYWYQQGPGQDPQFLISFYEKMQSDKGSIPDRFSAQQFSDYHSELNMSSLELGDSALYFCASSSRQNGYTFGSGTRLTVV.